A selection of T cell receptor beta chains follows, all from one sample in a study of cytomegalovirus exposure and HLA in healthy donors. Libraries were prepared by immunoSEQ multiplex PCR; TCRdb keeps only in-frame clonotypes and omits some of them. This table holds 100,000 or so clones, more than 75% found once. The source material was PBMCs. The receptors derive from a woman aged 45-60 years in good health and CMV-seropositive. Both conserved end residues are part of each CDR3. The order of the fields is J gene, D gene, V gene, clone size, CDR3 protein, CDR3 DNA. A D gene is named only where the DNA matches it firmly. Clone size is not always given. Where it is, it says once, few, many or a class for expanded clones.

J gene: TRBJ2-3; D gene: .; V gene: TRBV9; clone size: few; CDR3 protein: CASSPGGGYTDTQYF; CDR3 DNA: TGTGCCAGCAGCCCGGGTGGTGGCTACACAGATACGCAGTATTTT
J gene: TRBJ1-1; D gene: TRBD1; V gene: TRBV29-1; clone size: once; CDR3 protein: CSALTGQSSTEAFF; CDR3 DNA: TGCAGCGCCCTGACAGGGCAATCTTCTACTGAAGCTTTCTTT
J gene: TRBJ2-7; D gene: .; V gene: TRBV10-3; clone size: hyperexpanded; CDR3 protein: CAISSNRDNSYEQYF; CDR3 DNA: TGTGCCATCAGTTCTAACCGGGACAACTCCTACGAGCAGTACTTC
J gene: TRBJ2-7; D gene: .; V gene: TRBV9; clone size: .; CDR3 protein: CASSRDLQGEWF; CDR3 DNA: TGTGCCAGCAGCCGCGACCTACAGGGTGAATGGTTC
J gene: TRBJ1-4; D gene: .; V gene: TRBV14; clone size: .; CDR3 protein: CASSQDLPTRARGLFF; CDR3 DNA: TGTGCCAGCAGCCAAGATCTGCCGACGAGGGCGCGGGGACTGTTTTTT
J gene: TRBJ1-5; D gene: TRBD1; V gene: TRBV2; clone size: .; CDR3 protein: CASSPTGRNQPQHF; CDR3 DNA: TGTGCCAGCAGTCCGACAGGGAGGAATCAGCCCCAGCATTTT
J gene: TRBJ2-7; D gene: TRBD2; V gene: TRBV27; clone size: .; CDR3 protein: CASSLGGGLGNEQYF; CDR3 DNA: TGTGCCAGCAGTCTGGGGGGGGGTCTCGGAAACGAGCAGTACTTC
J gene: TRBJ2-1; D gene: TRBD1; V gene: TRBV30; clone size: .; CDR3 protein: CAWSGGTGPQFF; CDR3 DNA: TGTGCCTGGAGTGGGGGGACAGGTCCTCAGTTCTTC
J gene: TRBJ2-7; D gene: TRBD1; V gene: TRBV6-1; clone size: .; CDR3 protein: CASTRDRTPYEQYF; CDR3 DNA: TGTGCCAGCACAAGGGACAGGACCCCCTACGAGCAGTACTTC
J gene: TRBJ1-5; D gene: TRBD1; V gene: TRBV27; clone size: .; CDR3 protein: CASSWDGTGSRQPQHF; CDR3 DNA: TGTGCCAGCAGTTGGGACGGGACAGGGTCTCGCCAGCCCCAGCATTTT
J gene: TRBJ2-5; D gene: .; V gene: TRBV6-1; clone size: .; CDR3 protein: CASRGGETQYF; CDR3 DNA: TGTGCCAGCAGAGGAGGTGAGACCCAGTACTTC
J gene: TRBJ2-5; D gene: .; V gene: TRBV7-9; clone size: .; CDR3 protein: CASSPKKRLGETQYF; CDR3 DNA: TGTGCCAGCAGCCCGAAAAAAAGACTAGGGGAGACCCAGTACTTC
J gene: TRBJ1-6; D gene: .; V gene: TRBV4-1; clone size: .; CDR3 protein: CASSQGNLRTNNSPLHF; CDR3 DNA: TGCGCCAGCAGCCAAGGAAATTTGAGGACTAATAATTCACCCCTCCACTTT
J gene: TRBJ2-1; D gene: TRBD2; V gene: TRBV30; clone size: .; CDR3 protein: CAWSSGVLYNEQFF; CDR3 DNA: TGTGCCTGGTCTAGCGGGGTCCTCTACAATGAGCAGTTCTTC